These 4 T cell receptor beta chains originate from one sample sequenced in a study of T cell responses to AZD1222 COVID-19 vaccine. TCRdb's copy holds only in-frame clones and misses some; the assay was immunoSEQ multiplex PCR. The sample contains roughly 130,000 clones, around 90% of which appear only once. This material consisted of peripheral blood, taken on day 0 of AZD1222 vaccination. The receptors were gathered from an adult in good health.

The chain links TRBV6-4 to TRBJ1-1, with D possibly matching TRBD1 (5 bases). CDR1 MRHNA and CDR2 SNTAGT come from the germline V gene. The germline V and J ends were trimmed by 2 bases and 8 bases, with 9 bases remaining between them. The CDR3 totals 12 residues. Here the CDR3 DNA reads TGTGCCAGCAGTGACGGGGGAGGGGAAGCTTTCTTT. This sequence encodes CASSDGGGEAFF.

In its sample, this clone was seen a few times. This rearrangement joins TRBV10-3 to TRBJ1-1; no clear D. CDR1 and CDR2 (germline): ENHRY, SYGVKD. The CDR3 totals 13 residues. Trimming removed 5 bases at V and 0 bases at J, with 7 bases between. CDR3 sequence: CAISPDMNTEAFF. CDR3 bases: TGTGCCATCAGTCCAGATATGAACACTGAAGCTTTCTTT.

The J gene is TRBJ1-1, the V gene TRBV28; possibly TRBD1 for D (5 bases). The CDR3 sequence is 14 residues long. V lost 2 bases, J lost 0 bases, and 7 bases lay in between. Germline V CDR1 and CDR2: MDHEN, SYDVKM. The CDR3 sequence: CASSLRQMNTEAFF. The CDR3 nucleotides read TGTGCCAGCAGTTTACGACAGATGAACACTGAAGCTTTCTTT.

This rearrangement joins TRBV5-5 to TRBJ1-2; 9 bases line up with TRBD1. J was trimmed by 6 bases and V by 4 bases; bases with no gene match: 7. The CDR3 loop spans 14 amino acids. Looked up from germline, CDR1 is SGHKS and CDR2 is YYEKEE (reference sequence). The CDR3 sequence is CASSRRTGEHGYTF. In DNA, the CDR3 is TGTGCCAGCAGCCGCCGGACAGGGGAGCATGGCTACACCTTC.